This TCR beta chain was sequenced for a study of metastatic and nonmetastatic thyroid tumors (dated by TCRdb to about 2020). With regard to the full study: Repertoires were compared across peripheral blood and tumor or nodule tissue samples from malignant and benign thyroid patients. The research as a whole found: TCR beta diversity was reported as significantly higher in malignant tumors than in benign nodules, in both blood and tumor samples.

The library was prepared using PCR. The sample was run on an Illumina HiSeq 4000. The TCR beta-chain CDR3 region of each patient was profiled by high-throughput sequencing. As for the authors' bioinformatics: CDR3 differences across clinicopathological groups were used to build a classifier for discriminating distant-metastatic papillary thyroid cancer patients. To measure repertoire diversity the researchers used the Shannon index, while the Morisita-Horn index served to gauge how similar the tumor and blood repertoires were. TCRdb reprocessed the public reads (quality trimming at Q25 with fastp, clone calling with MiXCR) and kept in-frame beta chains. The V and J calls reflect TCRdb's pipeline rather than the authors' work. The sample yields about 20,000 clones; 15% to 17% were counted once. The ten top clones hold 15% to 20% of the sample. None of the patients had been given any treatment before thyroid surgery. Using T-cell receptor beta sequencing, the study looked back at clinical samples from patients collected from about 2011 to 2018.

This clone was seen at least ten times. There is no known antigen for this receptor. No base qualities exist here, and no much larger clone lies one base off it. The material sequenced was blood. This sequence was found in a female donor with papillary thyroid cancer or a benign thyroid nodule (not recorded which). Some clones in this sample may be carry-over from other donors' samples.

The bases are TGTGCCTGGAGTGTTGGTGTTCAGGGGAGATACTACGAGCAGTACTTC. Protein translation: CAWSVGVQGRYYEQYF. This chain joins TRBV30 to TRBJ2-7, with a tentative D gene TRBD1 over 6 matching bases. In the germline V gene (reference sequence), CDR1 corresponds to GTSNPN and CDR2 to SVGIG. V loses 0 bases of germline sequence and J loses 3 bases, and the interval between the two ends is 18 bases. The CDR3, cysteine through phenylalanine, is 16 amino acids long. Here the CDR3 DNA is all that survives: 48 bases in frame from base 1.